This entry describes one T cell receptor beta chain. The table lists this clone with a count of one. Its antigen remains undetermined. No much larger clone exists at a distance of one base, and base qualities are not known. To sequence the TCRbeta CDR3 region, genomic DNA was isolated from the sorted cells. TCRbeta CDR3 regions were sequenced using the immunoSEQ Assay. The table comes from immuneACCESS by way of TCRdb, which keeps in-frame sequences with V and J called. Part of the clones is missing from these tables; in studies checked, under half for an unresolved V gene and the rest for unknown reasons. A total of some 69,000 clones appear in this sample, 75% to 95% of them only once. The top ten clones comprise roughly 0.5% of the sample. Patients with autoimmune disease history or receiving systemic immunosuppression were excluded from the trial. Peripheral blood for TCR sequencing was collected from all dose cohorts at baseline, on cycle 4 day 1, and on cycle 7 day 1. The samples were drawn from a first-in-human, open-label, multicenter phase I dose-escalation trial of ivuxolimab. Adults with locally advanced or metastatic head and neck squamous cell, hepatocellular, melanoma or renal cell carcinoma were enrolled in the trial. Before TCR sequencing, CD4+ T cells and CD8+ T cells were sorted from peripheral blood as separate populations.

This sample is drawn from a study of OX40 agonist ivuxolimab in advanced cancers. Some background on the complete study: Ivuxolimab was a fully human IgG2 agonistic monoclonal antibody targeting the costimulatory receptor OX40 (CD134). Prior anti-PD-1, anti-PD-L1 or anti-CTLA-4 therapy was permitted, and checkpoint inhibitors had been received by about 44% of dose-escalation patients. The dose-escalation cohort was roughly 80% male with a mean age of around 62 years, ranging from roughly 20 to 80. Intravenous ivuxolimab was administered to patients every 2 weeks at six dose levels: 0.01, 0.1, 0.3, 1.5, 3 and 10 mg/kg. Peripheral TCRbeta sequencing aimed to test whether ivuxolimab altered TCR sequence diversity and caused clonal T-cell expansion. The paper describes the monotherapy dose-escalation part (N ≈ 52 patients) of the phase I trial of ivuxolimab. Of the roughly 51 dose-escalation patients, hepatocellular carcinoma was present in approximately 20, melanoma in around 15, renal cell carcinoma in 9 and head and neck cancer in 9. Three dose-escalation patients achieved partial responses, one with hepatocellular carcinoma and two with cutaneous melanoma. Summary of the overall study and its limitations: Antigen specificity was not determined for the clonally expanded peripheral T cells. At doses of 0.1 to 3.0 mg/kg, clonal expansion of both CD4+ and CD8+ T cells in blood was seen between baseline and week 6. Low levels of normalized T-cell clonal expansion were also shown by some nonresponding patients. After ivuxolimab, CD8+ T cells had more expanded clones than CD4+ T cells on average. Partial responders in the 0.1-3.0 mg/kg groups had among the lowest normalized peripheral clonal expansion, especially among CD8+ T cells.

The CDR3 numbers 14 residues from cysteine through phenylalanine. The CDR3 DNA has 42 bases and is translated from base 1. V loses 0 bases, J loses 3 bases, and the germline ends lie 8 bases apart. The germline V gene specifies LGHNA as CDR1 and YNFKEQ as CDR2. The input for sequencing was CD4+ or CD8+ T cells sorted from blood, taken in a trial of the OX40 agonist ivuxolimab. The clonotype comes from an adult with an advanced solid tumor such as melanoma, head and neck, liver or kidney cancer. The rearrangement joined TRBV4-2 to TRBJ1-2; TRBD1 is a possible D gene, resting on 5 matching bases. The bases read TGTGCCAGCAGCCAAGAGGAGGGGTACTATGGCTACACCTTC. Translation gives CASSQEEGYYGYTF.